This T cell receptor (beta chain) comes out of a study of cytomegalovirus exposure and HLA in healthy donors. This clone has a handful of counts. Its antigen is unidentified. The study ran its PCR with 60 Vbeta and 13 Jbeta primers. Sequenced by immunoSEQ multiplex PCR; TCRdb stores in-frame clones only, minus some. The sample includes hundreds of thousands of clones, 60% to 85% of them seen just once. Study observations and caveats: A later analysis reported that several of the most significant clusters appeared to be linked to common viral pathogens, among them Epstein-Barr virus. The study listed roughly 150 cytomegalovirus-associated TCR beta chains. Earlier results showed most TCR beta V segments being productive about 87% or about 30% of the time.

The specimen was PBMCs. This sequence originates from a man between 35 and 55 years old in good health and CMV-seronegative.

The CDR3 loop is CASSLSGTSNYGYTF. The CDR3 DNA follows: TGTGCCAGCAGCTTGTCCGGGACATCTAACTATGGCTACACCTTC. The V gene is TRBV5-4, the J gene TRBJ1-2; possibly TRBD1 for D (6 bases). The length of the CDR3 is 15 residues. CDR1 SGHNT and CDR2 YYREEE come from the germline V gene (reference sequence). Between the trimmed V and J ends, which lost 1 base and 0 bases, there was a span of 10 bases.